The TCR beta chain under discussion was sequenced for a study of blood T cell repertoires in COVID-19. Study at large: Italy, Spain and the United States were the sources of the convalescent and acute COVID-19 samples. PBMCs, B-cell-depleted T cells, or T cells provided the cDNA or gDNA that made up the material.

A note on this clone: A junction end diverges from the germline sequence, so it may reflect a read error.

CDR1 and CDR2 (germline): MNHNS, SASEGT. The CDR3 consists of 15 residues. As originally analysed: How many nucleated cells were present was estimated from reference gene primer amplification. Repertoires were generated with immunoSEQ multiplex PCR, while TCRdb's copy carries only in-frame clones and drops some. Clonal size and the V and J genes are those of that table, whereas D and trimming came from the DNA. This table holds about 68,000 clones, 88% found once. This clonotype originated in a human donor in a cohort sampled during active COVID-19. The rearrangement joins TRBV6-1 to TRBJ1-1, with 9 positions matching TRBD1. Sequenced material: peripheral blood. CDR3 in DNA: TGTACCAGCAGTGAACAGGGGGCCAGGGGCACTGAAGCTTTCTTT. The encoded protein is CTSSEQGARGTEAFF.